What follows are 14 T cell receptor beta chains derived from one specimen sequenced in a study of T cell repertoires in cytomegalovirus infection. One entry per CDR3 protein results from TCRdb running MiXCR on the reads. This sample has 350,000 to 450,000 distinct CDR3 sequences; 15% to 20% occur once, and the top ten carry 8.5% to 10%. Sequences were obtained from PBMCs. All receptors derive from a human donor in good health (CMV status not recorded). Some clones in this sample may be carry-over from other donors' samples.

This sequence joins TRBV28 and TRBJ1-4, with 7 nucleotides matching TRBD1. The J segment lost 7 bases and the V segment lost 6 bases, leaving 8 bases of the junction unmatched. The germline V gene encodes CDR1 MDHEN and CDR2 SYDVKM. The CDR3 has 14 amino acids. For the CDR3, the DNA is TGTGCCAGCAGCCGACAGGGTAGGCGTGAAAAACTGTTTTTT. This sequence encodes CASSRQGRREKLFF.

This clonotype occurred a few times. V usage is TRBV18 and J usage is TRBJ2-4; D unresolved. Germline CDR1 KGHSH, CDR2 LQKENI. The V end was cut by 3 bases, the J end by 1 base, with 10 bases between. The CDR3 covers 15 residues. CDR3 nucleotides: TGTGCCAGCTCACCTCGGATTGCGGCCAAAAACATTCAGTACTTC. The encoded protein is CASSPRIAAKNIQYF. The entire variable domain, with the rest obtained from reference TRBV18 and TRBJ2-4, is as follows: NAGVMQNPRHLVRRRGQEARLRCSPMKGHSHVYWYRQLPEEGLKFMVYLQKENIIDESGMPKERFSAEFPKEGPSILRIQQVVRGDSAAYFCASSPRIAAKNIQYFGAGTRLSVL.

The V and J genes are TRBV12-3 or TRBV12-4 and TRBJ1-4, with D possibly matching TRBD1 (6 bases). The length of the CDR3 is 16 residues. V was trimmed by 1 base and J by 3 bases, leaving 12 bases between them. CDR3 loop: CASSLGQGLPNEKLFF. As DNA, the CDR3 is TGTGCCAGCAGTTTAGGCCAGGGGCTCCCTAATGAAAAACTGTTTTTT.

CDR3 coding DNA: TGCGCCAGCAGCCCGACAGTTCTAGAGACCCAGTACTTC. Translated, it gives CASSPTVLETQYF. The rearrangement joins TRBV4-1 to TRBJ2-5, with a possible D match to TRBD1 (5 bases). V was pared by 4 bases and J by 4 bases, with 10 bases between. This CDR3 spans 13 amino acids. Germline V lookup: CDR1 MGHRA, CDR2 YSYEKL.

This clonotype occurred many times. The chain recombines TRBV12-3 or TRBV12-4 with TRBJ2-7; TRBD2 aligns across 7 bases. After removal of 0 bases from V and 7 bases from J, the junction contained 6 bases not matched to a gene. This CDR3 has 14 residues. The CDR3 here is CASSLAGGLVEQYF. The CDR3 DNA sequence: TGTGCCAGCAGTTTAGCGGGGGGGTTGGTGGAGCAGTACTTC.

This clonotype has at least ten counts. The chain recombines TRBV20-1 with TRBJ2-3; 9 bases fit TRBD2. Germline V gives CDR1 DFQATT, CDR2 SNEGSKA (reference sequence). This CDR3 has 16 residues. Losses at the gene ends were 3 bases for V and 6 bases for J; bases not matched to a gene: 13. In nucleotides, the CDR3 is TGCAGTGCTAGGACTAGCGGAGTATTGAGTCTGGATACGCAGTATTTT. Protein: CSARTSGVLSLDTQYF.

At least ten counts were recorded for this clonotype. V gene TRBV27 combines with J gene TRBJ2-1; TRBD1 might be the D (6 bases). The CDR3 loop spans 15 amino acids. The germline V gene has CDR1 MNHEY and CDR2 SMNVEV (reference sequence). The V and J ends lost 6 bases and 4 bases respectively, with 16 bases between them. The CDR3 region is CASSPTGTNYNEQFF. CDR3 coding DNA: TGTGCCAGCAGCCCGACCGGGACAAATTACAATGAGCAGTTCTTC.

This clonotype was counted at least ten times. The genes are TRBV7-6 and TRBJ2-7; D not certain. With 1 base removed from V and 1 base from J, the gap between germline ends came to 8 bases. The CDR3 runs to 14 residues. CDR1 is SGHVS and CDR2 is FNYEAQ in the germline V gene. The CDR3 protein is CASSLDSPSYEQYF. DNA for the CDR3: TGTGCCAGCAGCTTAGACTCCCCATCCTACGAGCAGTACTTC.

This clonotype was picked up many times. The genes are TRBV6-6 and TRBJ1-2; a weak D match, TRBD1 (6 bases). The CDR3 has 18 residues. Per the germline V gene, CDR1 is MNHNY and CDR2 is SVGAGI (reference sequence). V dropped 0 bases and J dropped 2 bases, with 19 bases sitting between them. DNA of the CDR3: TGTGCCAGCAGTTACTCGAGAGGGCGACAGGATAAAAACTATGGCTACACCTTC. As protein: CASSYSRGRQDKNYGYTF.

This clonotype turned up a few times. This sequence joins TRBV28 and TRBJ1-5, with D possibly matching TRBD1 (5 bases). The CDR3 is made up of 12 amino acids. Deletions cut 4 bases from V and 7 bases from J, with 8 bases between. Looked up from germline, CDR1 is MDHEN and CDR2 is SYDVKM. In nucleotides, the CDR3 is TGTGCCAGCAGTTGGTGGGGGCAGCCCCAGCATTTT. Translated: CASSWWGQPQHF. Full variable domain (rest looked up from reference TRBV28 and TRBJ1-5): DVKVTQSSRYLVKRTGEKVFLECVQDMDHENMFWYRQDPGLGLRLIYFSYDVKMKEKGDIPEGYSVSREKKERFSLILESASTNQTSMYLCASSWWGQPQHFGDGTRLSIL.

This chain uses TRBV5-6 with TRBJ2-5; maybe TRBD2 (7 bases). From germline, CDR1 is SGHDT and CDR2 YYEEEE. The CDR3 has 17 residues. Trimming took off 4 bases at V and 5 bases at J, with 24 bases between the two ends. This CDR3 reads CASSPVGGATGAETQYF. The CDR3 coding sequence is TGTGCCAGCAGCCCGGTGGGGGGGGCGACAGGCGCCGAGACCCAGTACTTC.

A few counts support this clonotype. V usage is TRBV18 and J usage is TRBJ2-5; D gene unclear. Trimming pared 1 base from V and 2 bases from J, leaving 5 bases between. CDR3 length equals 13 residues. CDR1 KGHSH and CDR2 LQKENI come from the germline V gene. The CDR3 DNA follows: TGTGCCAGCTCACCACTCAGACAAGAGACCCAGTACTTC. Its translation is CASSPLRQETQYF.

This clonotype was counted between two and nine times. The V gene is TRBV7-8, the J gene TRBJ2-7; a weak D match, TRBD1 (6 bases). V was cut by 2 bases and J by 6 bases, with 11 bases left in between. Germline assignment: CDR1 SGHVS and CDR2 FQNEAQ. This CDR3 has 13 amino acids. DNA of the CDR3: TGTGCCAGCAGCTTAACCGCCAGGGGCGAGCAGTACTTC. Translated: CASSLTARGEQYF.

This clonotype showed up just once. The chain uses TRBV14 and TRBJ2-1; D uncertain. The CDR3 consists of 15 residues. The V gene's germline CDR1 is SGHDN and CDR2 FVKESK. Trimming stripped 4 bases from V and 0 bases from J, with 10 bases between. The CDR3 loop reads CASSRILSSYNEQFF. The CDR3 DNA follows: TGTGCCAGCAGCCGAATTTTGAGCTCCTACAATGAGCAGTTCTTC.